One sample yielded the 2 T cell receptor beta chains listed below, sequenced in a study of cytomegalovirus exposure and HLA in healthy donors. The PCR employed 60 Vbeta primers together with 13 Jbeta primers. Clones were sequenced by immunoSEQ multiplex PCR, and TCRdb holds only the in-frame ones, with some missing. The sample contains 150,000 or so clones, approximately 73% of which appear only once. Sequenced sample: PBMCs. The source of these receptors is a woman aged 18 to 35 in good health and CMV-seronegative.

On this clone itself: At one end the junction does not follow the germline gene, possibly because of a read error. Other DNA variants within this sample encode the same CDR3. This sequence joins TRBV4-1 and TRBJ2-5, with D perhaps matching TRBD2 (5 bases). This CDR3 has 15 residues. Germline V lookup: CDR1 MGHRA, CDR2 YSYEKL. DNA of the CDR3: TGCGCCAGCAGCCCGAGAGCGGCGACCCAAGAGACTCAGTACTTC. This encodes CASSPRAATQETQYF.

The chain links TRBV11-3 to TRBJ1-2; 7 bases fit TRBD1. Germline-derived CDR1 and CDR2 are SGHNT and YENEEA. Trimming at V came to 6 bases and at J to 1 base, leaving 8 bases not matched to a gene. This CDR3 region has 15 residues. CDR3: CASRQGGRNNYGYTF. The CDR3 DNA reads TGTGCCAGCAGACAAGGGGGCAGGAATAACTATGGCTACACCTTC.